The 25 T cell receptor beta chains given below trace back to one sample, sequenced in a study of OX40 agonist ivuxolimab in advanced cancers. TCRdb's copy holds only in-frame clones and misses some; the assay was immunoSEQ multiplex PCR. Here the sample spans some 150,000 clones, less than 95% being singletons. The sample was CD4+ or CD8+ T cells sorted from blood, taken in a trial of the OX40 agonist ivuxolimab. The origin of the receptors is an adult with an advanced solid tumor such as melanoma, head and neck, liver or kidney cancer.

CDR3 sequence: CASRGTSGRLNEQFF. The DNA of the CDR3 is TGTGCCAGCAGGGGGACTAGCGGGAGGTTAAATGAGCAGTTCTTC. J is TRBJ2-1 and V is TRBV5-4; 15 bases agree with TRBD2. V was pared by 5 bases and J by 7 bases, with 4 bases of the junction left unmatched. The CDR3 consists of 15 residues. CDR1 and CDR2 (germline): SGHNT, YYREEE (reference sequence).

This chain links TRBV19 with TRBJ2-1; the match to TRBD2 covers 11 bases. This CDR3 is built from 14 residues. The germline V gene encodes CDR1 LNHDA and CDR2 SQIVND (reference sequence). Trimming at V came to 6 bases and at J to 12 bases, leaving 10 bases not matched to a gene. The CDR3 nucleotides read TGTGCCAGTAGGGTTCTCACTAGCGGGAGTGTGCAGTTCTTC. It yields the protein CASRVLTSGSVQFF.

Concerning this clone itself: Relative to the germline gene, one junction end is altered; a read error may explain this. The genes are TRBV5-4 and TRBJ2-7, with 8 bases lining up with TRBD1. This CDR3 comprises 16 residues. CDR1 and CDR2 (germline): SGHNT, YYREEE (reference sequence). DNA for the CDR3: TGTGCCAGCAGCTTGGATTTAGGCAGGGGGCCCTACGGGCAGTACTTC. This sequence encodes CASSLDLGRGPYGQYF.

The chain recombines TRBV7-9 with TRBJ1-1; no clear D. This CDR3 has 15 residues. The germline gives CDR1 SEHNR, CDR2 FQNEAQ (reference sequence). V lost 2 bases, J lost 3 bases, and 13 bases lay in between. The CDR3 DNA follows: TGTGCCAGCAGCTTACGATCAGGTGCCGACACTGAAGCTTTCTTT. It is translated as CASSLRSGADTEAFF.

The gene calls are TRBV28 and TRBJ2-7; D perhaps matches TRBD1 (5 bases). Per the germline V gene, CDR1 is MDHEN and CDR2 is SYDVKM. This CDR3 contains 15 residues. V was trimmed by 6 bases and J by 3 bases, leaving 18 bases between them. CDR3 DNA sequence: TGTGCCAGCAGCCGCAATTGGCCAGGGAACTACGAGCAGTACTTC. The encoded protein is CASSRNWPGNYEQYF.

This clone was found a few times. V gene TRBV19 combines with J gene TRBJ1-5; perhaps TRBD1 as D (5 bases). This CDR3 region has 13 residues. With 8 bases removed from V and 2 bases from J, the gap between germline ends came to 10 bases. Germline values: CDR1 LNHDA, CDR2 SQIVND (reference sequence). CDR3 sequence reads: CASWGVGNQPQHF. CDR3 nucleotides: TGTGCCAGTTGGGGGGTTGGCAATCAGCCCCAGCATTTT. Full variable domain (remainder filled in from reference TRBV19 and TRBJ1-5): DGGITQSPKYLFRKEGQNVTLSCEQNLNHDAMYWYRQDPGQGLRLIYYSQIVNDFQKGDIAEGYSVSREKKESFPLTVTSAQKNPTAFYLCASWGVGNQPQHFGDGTRLSIL.

The chain links TRBV5-1 to TRBJ2-1; D gene unclear. Trimming removed 0 bases at V and 10 bases at J, with 8 bases between. CDR3 size: 12 residues. Germline values: CDR1 SGHRS, CDR2 YFSETQ. Here the CDR3 reads CASSLEGAEQFF. The CDR3, as DNA: TGCGCCAGCAGCTTGGAGGGCGCGGAGCAGTTCTTC.

The chain couples TRBV29-1 to TRBJ2-5; 7 bases are a match to TRBD2. Germline V gene data show CDR1 as SQVTM and CDR2 as ANQGSEA. V shed 4 bases, J shed 2 bases, and the junction held 4 bases outside the gene matches. The CDR3 length is 13 residues. DNA of the CDR3: TGCAGCGTTGTGGGAGGGTCACAAGAGACCCAGTACTTC. This encodes CSVVGGSQETQYF.

CDR3 nucleotides: TGTGCCAGCAAGTCGGACAGGGAGTGGCAGCCCCAGCATTTT. It encodes CASKSDREWQPQHF. V gene TRBV27 combines with J gene TRBJ1-5, with 8 bases identical to TRBD1. J was trimmed by 7 bases and V by 7 bases; bases with no gene match: 9. The germline CDR1 and CDR2 sequences are MNHEY and SMNVEV (reference sequence). The CDR3 is 14 residues long.

The chain is built from TRBV6-1 and TRBJ1-3; maybe TRBD1 (6 bases). The CDR3 is 14 amino acids. Germline CDR1 is MNHNS and CDR2 is SASEGT. Trimming pared 6 bases from V and 4 bases from J, leaving 13 bases between. This chain's CDR3 is CASRRQVEGNTIYF. CDR3 coding DNA: TGTGCCAGCAGGAGACAGGTAGAAGGAAACACCATATATTTT.

This chain links TRBV4-3 with TRBJ2-7; 9 bases agree with TRBD2. The CDR3 is 16 residues long. Unmatched junction bases numbered 8, after V lost 1 base and J lost 4 bases. Germline CDR1 reads LGHNA; CDR2 reads YSLEER. CDR3 amino acids: CASSQGIAGELYEQYF. CDR3 in DNA: TGCGCCAGCAGCCAAGGCATAGCGGGAGAATTGTACGAGCAGTACTTC.

This clone is a singleton in its sample. The chain joins TRBV5-5 to TRBJ2-7, with 9 bases aligning to TRBD1. The V gene's germline CDR1 is SGHKS and CDR2 YYEKEE (reference sequence). After removal of 6 bases from V and 4 bases from J, the junction contained 8 bases not matched to a gene. The length of the CDR3 is 14 residues. The DNA of the CDR3 is TGTGCCAGCACCGTAGGGACAGGGCCGTACGAGCAGTACTTC. This gives the protein CASTVGTGPYEQYF.

The V and J genes are TRBV9 and TRBJ2-2; D may be TRBD2 (6 bases). Germline CDR1 and CDR2: SGDLS and YYNGEE. The CDR3 contains 14 residues. V was trimmed by 0 bases and J by 6 bases, leaving 9 bases between them. The CDR3 DNA reads TGTGCCAGCAGCGTAGTAGGAGGGCCCGGGGAGCTGTTTTTT. This gives the protein CASSVVGGPGELFF. The full variable domain, completed using reference TRBV9 and TRBJ2-2, is DSGVTQTPKHLITATGQRVTLRCSPRSGDLSVYWYQQSLDQGLQFLIQYYNGEERAKGNILERFSAQQFPDLHSELNLSSLELGDSALYFCASSVVGGPGELFFGEGSRLTVL.

The CDR3: CASSSGPNLGEQYF. CDR3 coding DNA: TGTGCCAGCAGCTCGGGACCCAATCTGGGCGAGCAGTACTTC. The chain joins TRBV7-3 to TRBJ2-5; D assignment may be TRBD1 or TRBD2 (5 bases each). The closer fit of TRBJ2-7 to the DNA end suggests the J call may be wrong. The V gene's germline CDR1 is SGHTA and CDR2 FQGTGA. The CDR3 extends over 14 amino acids.

The chain uses TRBV27 and TRBJ2-1; 15 bases are a match to TRBD2. V lost 2 bases and J lost 0; bases outside the gene matches: 8. This CDR3 region has 20 residues. CDR1 and CDR2 from the germline V gene are MNHEY and SMNVEV (reference sequence). The CDR3 region is CASSLDPGTSGGSSYNEQFF. In DNA, the CDR3 is TGTGCCAGCAGTTTAGACCCCGGGACTAGCGGGGGGAGCTCCTACAATGAGCAGTTCTTC.

The chain combines TRBV5-1 with TRBJ2-2; no firm D call. Germline V CDR1 and CDR2: SGHRS, YFSETQ. The CDR3 consists of 15 residues. With 0 bases removed from V and 0 bases from J, the gap between germline ends came to 6 bases. The CDR3 nucleotides read TGCGCCAGCAGCTTGGAGTATCCGAACACCGGGGAGCTGTTTTTT. This sequence encodes CASSLEYPNTGELFF.

The rearrangement joins TRBV29-1 to TRBJ1-2; 8 bases agree with TRBD1. Germline V CDR1 and CDR2: SQVTM, ANQGSEA. This CDR3 is 14 amino acids long. The junction had 15 bases not matched to a gene; V was cut back by 7 bases and J by 8 bases. DNA for the CDR3: TGCAGCGCTGAGATGGACAGGGTATCGGGAGGCTACACCTTC. Translated, it gives CSAEMDRVSGGYTF.

This CDR3 is CASTLRTGGNQPQHF. Here the CDR3 DNA reads TGTGCCAGTACCCTCAGGACAGGGGGCAATCAGCCCCAGCATTTT. The chain couples TRBV19 to TRBJ1-5; 9 bases align to TRBD1. This CDR3 contains 15 residues. Germline lookup yields CDR1 LNHDA and CDR2 SQIVND (reference sequence). V shed 7 bases, J shed 2 bases, and the junction held 6 bases outside the gene matches.

The chain links TRBV7-2 to TRBJ1-1; D uncertain. The V and J ends lost 1 base and 0 bases respectively, with 9 bases between them. This CDR3 comprises 15 residues. CDR1 is SGHTA and CDR2 is FQGNSA in the germline V gene. CDR3 protein: CASSLGHIMNTEAFF. The CDR3 DNA sequence: TGTGCCAGCAGCTTAGGACATATAATGAACACTGAAGCTTTCTTT.

In its sample, this clone was seen once. The chain's CDR3 is CASSDPGQGAYEQYF. CDR3 in DNA: TGCGCCAGCAGCGACCCGGGACAGGGCGCCTACGAGCAGTACTTC. The J gene is TRBJ2-7, the V gene TRBV5-1, with 9 bases aligning to TRBD1. V lost 4 bases and J lost 2; bases outside the gene matches: 7. Germline CDR1 and CDR2: SGHRS and YFSETQ. This CDR3 comprises 15 residues. Full variable domain (remainder filled in from reference TRBV5-1 and TRBJ2-7): KAGVTQTPRYLIKTRGQQVTLSCSPISGHRSVSWYQQTPGQGLQFLFEYFSETQRNKGNFPGRFSGRQFSNSRSEMNVSTLELGDSALYLCASSDPGQGAYEQYFGPGTRLTVT.

The gene calls are TRBV28 and TRBJ2-2, with 8 bases matching TRBD2. J gave up 2 bases and V 7 bases, and 6 bases lay outside the gene matches. CDR1 and CDR2 (germline): MDHEN, SYDVKM. This CDR3 contains 15 residues. CDR3 DNA sequence: TGTGCCAGCACCTTTAGCGGGACCAACACCGGGGAGCTGTTTTTT. Translation: CASTFSGTNTGELFF.

The rearrangement links TRBV27 to TRBJ2-1; D uncertain. Deletions cut 3 bases from V and 7 bases from J, with 10 bases between. CDR1 and CDR2 from the germline V gene are MNHEY and SMNVEV (reference sequence). The CDR3 runs 13 residues. CDR3 DNA sequence: TGTGCCAGCAGTTTCTCATCTAGGAATGAGCAGTTCTTC. This gives the protein CASSFSSRNEQFF.

This clone was found a few times. The V gene is TRBV5-5, the J gene TRBJ2-5, with 7 positions matching TRBD1. CDR1 and CDR2 (germline): SGHKS, YYEKEE (reference sequence). The CDR3 extends over 14 amino acids. V lost 3 bases and J lost 5; bases outside the gene matches: 7. Here the CDR3 DNA reads TGTGCCAGCAGCTCGCTGACAGGGACGGAGACCCAGTACTTC. It specifies CASSSLTGTETQYF.

This clone was seen more than once but under ten times. The V and J genes are TRBV2 and TRBJ1-5; D is undetermined. V was trimmed by 4 bases and J by 5 bases, leaving 12 bases between them. The CDR3 is 14 residues long. Germline values: CDR1 SNHLY, CDR2 FYNNEI. The CDR3 region has the DNA TGTGCCAGCAGTGTCCAGGTACTAGATCAGCCCCAGCATTTT. Its translation: CASSVQVLDQPQHF.

V and J are TRBV10-3 and TRBJ1-1; D not certain. CDR3 size: 11 residues. Germline CDR1 and CDR2: ENHRY and SYGVKD. V lost 10 bases and J lost 1, with 7 bases in between. In nucleotides, the CDR3 is TGTGCCACCCTTCAGAACACTGAAGCTTTCTTT. Its translation is CATLQNTEAFF.